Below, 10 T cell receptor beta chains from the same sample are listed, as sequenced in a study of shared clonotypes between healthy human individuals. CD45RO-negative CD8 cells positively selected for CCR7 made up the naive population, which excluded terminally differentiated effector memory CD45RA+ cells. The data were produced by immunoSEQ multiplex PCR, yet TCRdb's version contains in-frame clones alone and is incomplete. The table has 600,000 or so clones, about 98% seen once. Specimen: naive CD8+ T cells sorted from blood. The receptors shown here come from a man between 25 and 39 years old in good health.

In nucleotides, the CDR3 is TGCGCCAGCAGCGAAGGGACAGAGACCCAAGAGACCCAGTACTTC. It codes for CASSEGTETQETQYF. The V gene is TRBV5-1, the J gene TRBJ2-5; TRBD1 matches 7 bases. Germline V gene sequence: CDR1 SGHRS, CDR2 YFSETQ. The ends lost 4 bases at V and 1 base at J; junction bases unmatched: 7. The CDR3 has 15 residues.

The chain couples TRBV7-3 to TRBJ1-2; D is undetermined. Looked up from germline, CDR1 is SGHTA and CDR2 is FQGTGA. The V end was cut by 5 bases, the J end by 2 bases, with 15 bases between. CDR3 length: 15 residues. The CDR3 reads CASSPYLGGNYGYTF. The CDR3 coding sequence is TGTGCCAGCAGCCCCTACCTCGGAGGGAACTATGGCTACACCTTC.

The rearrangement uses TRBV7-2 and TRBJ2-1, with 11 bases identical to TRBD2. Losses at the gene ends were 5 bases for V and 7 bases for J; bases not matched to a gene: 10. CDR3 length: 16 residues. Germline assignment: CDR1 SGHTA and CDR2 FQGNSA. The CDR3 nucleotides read TGTGCCAGCAGCGAGCGACTAGCGGGACACCCAAATGAGCAGTTCTTC. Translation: CASSERLAGHPNEQFF. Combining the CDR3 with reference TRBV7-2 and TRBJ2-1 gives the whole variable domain GAGVSQSPSNKVTEKGKDVELRCDPISGHTALYWYRQSLGQGLEFLIYFQGNSAPDKSGLPSDRFSAERTGGSVSTLTIQRTQQEDSAVYLCASSERLAGHPNEQFFGPGTRLTVL.

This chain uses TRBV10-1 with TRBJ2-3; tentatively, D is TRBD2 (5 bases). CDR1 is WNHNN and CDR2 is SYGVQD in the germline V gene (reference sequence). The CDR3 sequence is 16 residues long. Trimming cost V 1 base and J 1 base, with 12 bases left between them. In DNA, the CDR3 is TGCGCCAGCAGTGAGTACATACGGGGAGGCACAGATACGCAGTATTTT. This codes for CASSEYIRGGTDTQYF.

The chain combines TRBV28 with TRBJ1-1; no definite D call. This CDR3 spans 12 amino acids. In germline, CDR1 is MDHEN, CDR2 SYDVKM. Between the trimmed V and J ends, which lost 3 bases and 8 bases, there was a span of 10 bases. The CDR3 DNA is TGTGCCAGCAGTTTCCCCCGCAGGGAAGCTTTCTTT. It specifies CASSFPRREAFF.

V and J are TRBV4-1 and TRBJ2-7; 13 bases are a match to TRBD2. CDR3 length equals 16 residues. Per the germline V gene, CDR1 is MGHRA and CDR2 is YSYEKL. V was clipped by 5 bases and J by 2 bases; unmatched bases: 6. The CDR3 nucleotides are TGCGCCAGCAGCGCAGGCGGACTAGCGGGGGCCTACGAGCAGTACTTC. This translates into CASSAGGLAGAYEQYF.

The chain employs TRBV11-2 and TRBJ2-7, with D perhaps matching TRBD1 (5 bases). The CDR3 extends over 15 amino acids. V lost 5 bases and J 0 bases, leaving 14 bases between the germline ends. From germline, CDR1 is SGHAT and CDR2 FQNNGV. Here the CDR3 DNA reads TGTGCCAGCAGCGAGTGGGGCAGCCCCTCCTACGAGCAGTACTTC. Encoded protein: CASSEWGSPSYEQYF.

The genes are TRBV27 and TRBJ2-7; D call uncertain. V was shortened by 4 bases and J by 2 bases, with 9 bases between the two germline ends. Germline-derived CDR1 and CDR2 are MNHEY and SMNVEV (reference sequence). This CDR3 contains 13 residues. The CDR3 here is CASSSYFPYEQYF. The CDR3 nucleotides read TGTGCCAGCAGTTCCTACTTCCCCTACGAGCAGTACTTC.

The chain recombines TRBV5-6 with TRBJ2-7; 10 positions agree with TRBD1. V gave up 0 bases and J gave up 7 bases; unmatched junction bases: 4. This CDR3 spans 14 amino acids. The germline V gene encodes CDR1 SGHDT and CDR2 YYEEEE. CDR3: CASSLGQGAKEQYF. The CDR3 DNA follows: TGTGCCAGCAGCTTGGGACAGGGGGCGAAGGAGCAGTACTTC.

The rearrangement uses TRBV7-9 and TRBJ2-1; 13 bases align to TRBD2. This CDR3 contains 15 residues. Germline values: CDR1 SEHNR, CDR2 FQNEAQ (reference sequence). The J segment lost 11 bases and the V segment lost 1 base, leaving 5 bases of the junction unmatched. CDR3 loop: CASSLGGLAGLQQFF. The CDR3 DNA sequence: TGTGCCAGCAGCTTAGGGGGACTAGCGGGGCTCCAGCAGTTCTTC.